The 2 T cell receptor beta chains given below trace back to one sample, sequenced in a study of tumor-infiltrating lymphocytes in primary liver carcinoma. Synthesis of TCR beta cDNA was carried out from around 540 ng total RNA with a constant-region primer. Generation of the TCR beta libraries relied on three nested multiplex PCR rounds using slightly modified ARM-PCR. Investigators reported that the first two PCR rounds, at 10 cycles each, used TRBV1-TRBV30 forward primers with a C-beta reverse primer. TCRdb analysed the multiplex PCR reads with MiXCR anew, one entry per CDR3 protein. The top ten hold 15% to 20% of the sample, which has approximately 190,000 distinct CDR3 sequences, around four fifths seen once. Starting material for RNA and DNA co-extraction consisted of about 20-33 mg of unsorted bulk tissue. The sequenced material came from tumor tissue from primary liver carcinoma. The receptors derive from a man in his forties with primary liver carcinoma and hepatitis B virus infection.

Details on this clonotype: One end of the junction varies from germline; a read error may be responsible. This chain uses TRBV10-2 with TRBJ2-3; D is undetermined. This CDR3 contains 12 residues. Germline values: CDR1 WSHSY, CDR2 SAAADI. The CDR3 DNA sequence: TGCGCCAGCAGTGAGACCATTTATACGCAGTACTTT. This encodes CASSETIYTQYF.

A note on this clonotype: The conserved phenylalanine or tryptophan is not found at the CDR3 terminus, so this likely reflects a read error. J is TRBJ1-1 and V is TRBV7-9, with TRBD1 identical over 11 bases. The V gene end was trimmed by 7 bases and the J gene end by 4 bases; junction bases not matched to a gene: 11. Per the germline V gene, CDR1 is SEHNR and CDR2 is FQNEAQ (reference sequence). The CDR3 is made up of 16 amino acids. CDR3 coding DNA: TGTGCCAGCATCCCCCGGGGGACAGGGGGAATCACTGAAGCTTTCGTT. The encoded protein is CASIPRGTGGITEAFV.